The present TCR beta chain was sequenced within a study of blood T cell repertoires in COVID-19. The wider study: The cDNA or gDNA used as material had been derived from T cells, B-cell-depleted T cells, or PBMCs.

The method was immunoSEQ multiplex PCR; TCRdb's version includes in-frame clones alone and lacks a portion of them. The sample carries under 250,000 clones, 87% recorded once. Trimming stripped 6 bases from V and 0 bases from J, with 21 bases between. This CDR3 is built from 17 residues. The germline gives CDR1 SQVTM, CDR2 ANQGSEA. In terms of age and location, participants ranged from roughly 18 to 95 years and lived in around 22 US areas. Participants' own reports of clinical history determined their cohort assignment. J is TRBJ2-4 and V is TRBV29-1; D is perhaps TRBD1 (6 bases). This receptor was identified in a young woman with acute COVID-19. The source material was PBMCs or T cells enriched from blood (not recorded which). DNA for the CDR3: TGCAGCGTGAGGGACATGGCCCCTTACTTAGCCAAAAACATTCAGTACTTC. Its translation is CSVRDMAPYLAKNIQYF.